Below, 24 T cell receptor beta chains from the same sample are listed, as sequenced in a study of cytomegalovirus exposure and HLA in healthy donors. The PCR had 60 Vbeta and 13 Jbeta primers. Produced via immunoSEQ multiplex PCR; TCRdb's table is partial and in-frame only. The sample has 40,000 to 45,000 clones; roughly 51% are singletons. The sequencing sample was made of PBMCs. The receptors stem from a man in his sixties in good health and CMV-seronegative.

The genes are TRBV5-3 and TRBJ2-7; TRBD2 matches 16 bases. TRBV5-3 is noted as an ORF with a role that remains uncertain. The CDR3 contains 15 residues. Unmatched junction bases numbered 4, after V lost 4 bases and J lost 6 bases. CDR3 amino acids: CARSPGTSGRGEQYF. The CDR3 bases are TGTGCCAGAAGCCCTGGGACTAGCGGGAGGGGCGAGCAGTACTTC.

This chain links TRBV18 with TRBJ1-4; tentative D call: TRBD1 (6 bases). The V gene lost 4 bases and the J gene lost 8 bases, with 11 bases spanning the gap. Per the germline V gene, CDR1 is KGHSH and CDR2 is LQKENI. This CDR3 spans 13 amino acids. The CDR3 spells CASSQGVSEKLFF. In nucleotides, the CDR3 is TGTGCCAGCTCACAGGGGGTTTCAGAAAAACTGTTTTTT.

Comment on this clone: A read error may produce the germline difference seen at one junction end. This chain links TRBV14 with TRBJ2-5; D is possibly TRBD2 (6 bases). Germline CDR1 and CDR2: SGHDN and FVKESK. This CDR3 has 13 amino acids. In DNA, the CDR3 is TGTGCCAGCAGCCAAGCTCGGGAGACTACCGTCAACTTC. As protein: CASSQARETTVNF.

The chain recombines TRBV7-7 with TRBJ2-5, with 10 bases fitting TRBD1. TRBJ2-7 explains the end of the DNA better; the J call may be wrong. Germline CDR1 and CDR2: SSHAT and FNYEAQ (reference sequence). The CDR3 extends over 14 amino acids. The CDR3 here is CASSLADRGYEQYF. For the CDR3, the DNA is TGTGCCAGCAGCTTAGCGGACAGGGGGTACGAGCAGTACTTC.

J is TRBJ1-5 and V is TRBV30; 7 nucleotides match TRBD1. Looked up from germline, CDR1 is GTSNPN and CDR2 is SVGIG (reference sequence). The CDR3 has 16 amino acids. The trim removed 2 bases at V and 2 bases at J, leaving 9 bases unmatched. The DNA for the CDR3 is TGTGCCTGGAGTCCGATACAGGGGAGAGGCAATCAGCCCCAGCATTTT. Protein: CAWSPIQGRGNQPQHF.

The chain links TRBV10-1 to TRBJ1-2; a possible D gene is TRBD1 (6 bases). This CDR3 region has 18 residues. Trimming shortened V by 4 bases and J by 1 base, and 22 bases separated the two germline ends. CDR1 and CDR2 from the germline V gene are WNHNN and SYGVQD (reference sequence). The CDR3 is CASSGPGVPGLLNYGYTF. DNA for the CDR3: TGCGCCAGCAGTGGGCCAGGGGTCCCCGGCCTCCTTAACTATGGCTACACCTTC.

This clone was seen a handful of times. The V call is TRBV5-1, the J call TRBJ2-3; unclear D gene. Germline V gene sequence: CDR1 SGHRS, CDR2 YFSETQ. The CDR3 loop spans 14 amino acids. Trimming removed 0 bases at V and 2 bases at J, with 7 bases between. The CDR3 loop is CASSLGAVTDTQYF. The DNA of the CDR3 is TGCGCCAGCAGCTTGGGGGCCGTCACAGATACGCAGTATTTT. Supplemented by reference TRBV5-1 and TRBJ2-3, the full variable domain reads KAGVTQTPRYLIKTRGQQVTLSCSPISGHRSVSWYQQTPGQGLQFLFEYFSETQRNKGNFPGRFSGRQFSNSRSEMNVSTLELGDSALYLCASSLGAVTDTQYFGPGTRLTVL.

This clone was found once. The chain is built from TRBV5-1 and TRBJ2-2; 7 positions agree with TRBD1. The CDR3 runs 15 residues. The trim removed 2 bases at V and 7 bases at J, leaving 8 bases unmatched. Germline CDR1 is SGHRS and CDR2 is YFSETQ. In DNA, the CDR3 is TGCGCCAGCAGCTTCGGACAGGCCGGGAACGGGGAGCTGTTTTTT. As protein: CASSFGQAGNGELFF.

The CDR3 nucleotides are TGTGCCAGTAGTCACCGGGGAGAGGAGGCTTTCTTT. This translates into CASSHRGEEAFF. This chain links TRBV19 with TRBJ1-1, with D unresolved. The length of the CDR3 is 12 residues. The V end was cut by 5 bases, the J end by 11 bases, with 15 bases between. Germline CDR1 and CDR2: LNHDA and SQIVND (reference sequence).

This clone came up a few times. This chain links TRBV5-4 with TRBJ2-5; D gene uncertain. The CDR3 spans 13 residues. In germline, CDR1 is SGHNT, CDR2 YYREEE (reference sequence). V was pared by 1 base and J by 2 bases, with 6 bases between. CDR3 protein: CASSLSTQETQYF. DNA of the CDR3: TGTGCCAGCAGCTTGTCGACACAAGAGACCCAGTACTTC. The variable domain in full, completed from reference TRBV5-4 and TRBJ2-5, reads ETGVTQSPTHLIKTRGQQVTLRCSSQSGHNTVSWYQQALGQGPQFIFQYYREEENGRGNFPPRFSGLQFPNYSSELNVNALELDDSALYLCASSLSTQETQYFGPGTRLLVL.

The chain links TRBV1 to TRBJ1-4; the D call TRBD1 from the table was never checked on the DNA. TRBV1 is listed as a pseudogene. This CDR3 has 21 amino acids. The CDR3 sequence: CTSSQDGPVNCRGTTNEKLFF. Written as DNA, the CDR3 is TGCACCAGCAGCCAAGATGGTCCAGTCAACTGTAGGGGAACAACTAATGAAAAACTGTTTTTT.

The chain has TRBV18 and TRBJ1-5; D may be TRBD1 (5 bases). The CDR3 has 16 residues. From germline, CDR1 is KGHSH and CDR2 LQKENI. V lost 4 bases to trimming and J lost 2 bases, with 15 bases between them. CDR3 coding DNA: TGTGCCAGCTCACTCCTAGGAACAGGAGGCAATCAGCCCCAGCATTTT. Protein: CASSLLGTGGNQPQHF.

This chain links TRBV5-6 with TRBJ1-5, with 8 bases that match TRBD1. CDR3 length: 13 amino acids. Germline V lookup: CDR1 SGHDT, CDR2 YYEEEE. V was clipped by 4 bases and J by 7 bases; unmatched bases: 4. The DNA of the CDR3 is TGTGCCAGCAGCCTCGACAGGGGCCAGCCCCAGCATTTT. Translating it yields CASSLDRGQPQHF.

V gene TRBV7-2 combines with J gene TRBJ2-7; 9 nucleotides agree with TRBD2. CDR3 size: 15 residues. Germline V lookup: CDR1 SGHTA, CDR2 FQGNSA. The trim removed 2 bases at V and 4 bases at J, leaving 6 bases unmatched. CDR3 protein: CASSLRGSGGYEQYF. In DNA, the CDR3 is TGTGCCAGCAGCTTAAGGGGTAGCGGGGGATACGAGCAGTACTTC.

The sample holds a few counts of this clone. The chain uses TRBV9 and TRBJ2-2; 7 bases align to TRBD2. The CDR3 contains 16 residues. Germline trimming cut 0 bases from V and 1 base from J; bases unmatched to any gene: 3. Germline V lookup: CDR1 SGDLS, CDR2 YYNGEE. In nucleotides, the CDR3 is TGTGCCAGCAGCGTAGCTCCTAGCGGGAACACCGGGGAGCTGTTTTTT. Translation: CASSVAPSGNTGELFF.

This clone was seen only a few times. DNA for the CDR3: TGTGCCAGCAGTTCCGGACAGGGATTGAACACTGAAGCTTTCTTT. Residues: CASSSGQGLNTEAFF. The J gene is TRBJ1-1, the V gene TRBV28; 8 nucleotides align to TRBD1. Germline CDR1 and CDR2: MDHEN and SYDVKM. Germline trimming cut 4 bases from V and 0 bases from J; bases unmatched to any gene: 4. CDR3 length: 15 amino acids.

The V call is TRBV4-3, the J call TRBJ1-2; TRBD1 matches at 7 bases. V shed 1 base, J shed 1 base, and the junction held 6 bases outside the gene matches. The CDR3 contains 16 residues. Germline assignment: CDR1 LGHNA and CDR2 YSLEER. This CDR3 reads CASSQGVRQGNYGYTF. The CDR3 nucleotides read TGCGCCAGCAGCCAAGGGGTTAGACAGGGTAACTATGGCTACACCTTC.

The chain has TRBV29-1 and TRBJ2-1; no reliable D call. The CDR3 totals 8 residues. V lost 7 bases and J 8 bases, leaving 3 bases between the germline ends. CDR1 and CDR2 (germline): SQVTM, ANQGSEA. The CDR3 here is CSADEQFF. The CDR3 DNA is TGCAGCGCGGATGAGCAGTTCTTC.

This sequence joins TRBV5-1 and TRBJ2-7, with D uncertain. There are 13 residues in the CDR3. CDR1 SGHRS and CDR2 YFSETQ come from the germline V gene. With 1 base removed from V and 1 base from J, the gap between germline ends came to 6 bases. The CDR3 loop reads CASSLRVSYEQYF. The CDR3 DNA follows: TGCGCCAGCAGCTTGCGCGTTTCCTACGAGCAGTACTTC.

The chain couples TRBV28 to TRBJ2-2, with TRBD2 as a possible D gene (7 bases). Germline CDR1 is MDHEN and CDR2 is SYDVKM. CDR3 size: 15 residues. V lost 2 bases to trimming and J lost 4 bases, with 11 bases between them. Here the CDR3 reads CASSLEGGGTGELFF. Here the CDR3 DNA reads TGTGCCAGCAGTTTAGAGGGAGGGGGCACCGGGGAGCTGTTTTTT.

As for this clone: Other nucleotide sequences from this sample produce the same CDR3. The chain joins TRBV7-2 to TRBJ1-5; D possibly corresponds to TRBD1 (6 bases). The germline V gene encodes CDR1 SGHTA and CDR2 FQGNSA. The CDR3 loop spans 16 amino acids. Between the trimmed V and J ends, which lost 5 bases and 7 bases, there was a span of 21 bases. Here the CDR3 reads CASSLDPRGGRQPQHF. In DNA form, the CDR3 reads TGTGCCAGCAGCCTAGATCCTAGGGGGGGTCGGCAGCCCCAGCATTTT.

The gene calls are TRBV4-1 and TRBJ2-3; 10 bases align to TRBD2. The CDR3 extends over 16 amino acids. J gave up 5 bases and V 0 bases, and 5 bases lay outside the gene matches. The V gene's germline CDR1 is MGHRA and CDR2 YSYEKL. The CDR3 bases are TGCGCCAGCAGCCAAGACAGGCTAGCGGGAGTAGATACGCAGTATTTT. Translated, it gives CASSQDRLAGVDTQYF.

A remark on this clone: It is unclear where the CDR3 begins or ends on the DNA, so no DNA is shown, and the CDR3 is as TCRdb lists it. V and J are TRBV6-5 and TRBJ1-2. A total of 15 residues make up the CDR3, ends included. CDR1 MNHEY and CDR2 SVGAGI come from the germline V gene. This chain's CDR3 is CASSPFGPGSYGYTF.

This clone was seen a handful of times. The gene calls are TRBV10-3 and TRBJ2-5, with TRBD2 matching 8 bases. There are 15 residues in the CDR3. In germline, CDR1 is ENHRY, CDR2 SYGVKD. After removal of 10 bases from V and 3 bases from J, the junction contained 13 bases not matched to a gene. The CDR3 protein is CATTAGGIAEETQYF. DNA for the CDR3: TGTGCCACCACCGCGGGGGGAATAGCGGAAGAGACCCAGTACTTC.